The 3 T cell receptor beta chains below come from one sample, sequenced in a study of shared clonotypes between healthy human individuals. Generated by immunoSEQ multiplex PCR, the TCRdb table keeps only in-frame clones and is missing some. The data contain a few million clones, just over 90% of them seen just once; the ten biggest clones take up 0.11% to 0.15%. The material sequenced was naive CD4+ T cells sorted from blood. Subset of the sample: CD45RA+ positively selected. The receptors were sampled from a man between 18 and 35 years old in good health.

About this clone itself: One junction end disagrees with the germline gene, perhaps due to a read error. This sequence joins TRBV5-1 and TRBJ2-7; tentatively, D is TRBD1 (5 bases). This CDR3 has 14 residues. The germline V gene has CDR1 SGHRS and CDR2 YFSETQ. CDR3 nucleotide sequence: TGCGCCAGCAGCTTGGGGGGCTTCCACCACGAGCGGTACTTC. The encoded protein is CASSLGGFHHERYF. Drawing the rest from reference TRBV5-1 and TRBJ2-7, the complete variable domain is KAGVTQTPRYLIKTRGQQVTLSCSPISGHRSVSWYQQTPGQGLQFLFEYFSETQRNKGNFPGRFSGRQFSNSRSEMNVSTLELGDSALYLCASSLGGFHHERYFGPGTRLTVT.

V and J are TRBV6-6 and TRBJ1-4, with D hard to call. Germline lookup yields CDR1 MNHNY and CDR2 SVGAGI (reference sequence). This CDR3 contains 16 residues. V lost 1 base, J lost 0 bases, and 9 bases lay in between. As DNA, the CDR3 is TGTGCCAGCAGTTACTTTCAGAGCACAACTAATGAAAAACTGTTTTTT. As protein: CASSYFQSTTNEKLFF.

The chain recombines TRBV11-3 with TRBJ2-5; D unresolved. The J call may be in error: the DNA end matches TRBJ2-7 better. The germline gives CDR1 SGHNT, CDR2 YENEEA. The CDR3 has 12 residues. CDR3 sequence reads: CASSLGKGEQYF. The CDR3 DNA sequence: TGTGCCAGCAGCCTGGGGAAGGGCGAGCAGTACTTC.